This TCR beta chain stems from a study of shared clonotypes between healthy human individuals. The wider study: A donor's plate count was three for CD4 naive and three for CD4 memory; CD8 naive had two and CD8 memory one. General study findings and limits: Estimated richness values were generally larger in naive subsets than in memory subsets.

Naive CD8 populations comprised CD45RO-negative cells positively selected for CCR7, excluding terminally differentiated effector memory CD45RA+ cells. The assay used deep level. In the sorted-subset replicate PCRs, around 0.2 ug DNA, 29,000 or so T cell genomes, was used. The table came from immunoSEQ multiplex PCR; TCRdb's copy has only in-frame clones and leaves some out. Here the sample spans around 580,000 clones, about 98% being singletons. This CDR3 region has 13 residues. The V gene's germline CDR1 is SQVTM and CDR2 ANQGSEA. Trimming cost V 4 bases and J 4 bases; bases outside gene matches: 6. This clone occurred once. Its target is unknown.

The sample was naive CD8+ T cells sorted from blood. The V gene is TRBV29-1, the J gene TRBJ1-2; the match to TRBD1 covers 7 bases. The source of this sequence is a man aged 25-45 years in good health. The CDR3 sequence: CSVGSDRAYGYTF. The CDR3, as DNA: TGCAGCGTTGGGTCAGACAGGGCCTATGGCTACACCTTC. The full variable domain, completed using reference TRBV29-1 and TRBJ1-2, is SAVISQKPSRDICQRGTSLTIQCQVDSQVTMMFWYRQQPGQSLTLIATANQGSEATYESGFVIDKFPISRPNLTFSTLTVSNMSPEDSSIYLCSVGSDRAYGYTFGSGTRLTVV.